The 6 T cell receptor beta chains given below trace back to one sample, sequenced in a study of OX40 agonist ivuxolimab in advanced cancers. Assay used: immunoSEQ multiplex PCR; TCRdb lists only in-frame clones, some missing. There are 70,000 to 95,000 clones in the sample; 90% to 95% occur only once, and 0.55% to 0.7% lies in the top ten. The sequencing used CD4+ or CD8+ T cells sorted from blood, collected in a trial of the OX40 agonist ivuxolimab. Source of these receptors: an adult with an advanced solid tumor such as melanoma, head and neck, liver or kidney cancer.

This clone was seen once. CDR3 in amino acids: CASSLNSGTSGSNEQFF. Here the CDR3 DNA reads TGTGCCAGCAGCCTCAATTCCGGGACTAGCGGGAGCAATGAGCAGTTCTTC. The chain uses TRBV7-9 and TRBJ2-1, with 14 bases matching TRBD2. The germline V gene encodes CDR1 SEHNR and CDR2 FQNEAQ (reference sequence). Trimming cost V 5 bases and J 6 bases; bases outside gene matches: 9. The CDR3 has 17 residues.

J is TRBJ2-7 and V is TRBV6-1; 7 bases agree with TRBD2. This CDR3 spans 15 amino acids. Per the germline V gene, CDR1 is MNHNS and CDR2 is SASEGT. Trimming cost V 5 bases and J 1 base; bases outside gene matches: 8. The CDR3 sequence is CASSRDYRESYEQYF. Written as DNA, the CDR3 is TGTGCCAGCAGTCGGGACTACCGAGAATCCTACGAGCAGTACTTC.

The gene calls are TRBV7-6 and TRBJ2-5, with D perhaps matching TRBD1 (5 bases). Trimming took 2 bases from V and 0 from J, leaving 7 bases between them. The CDR3 consists of 14 residues. Germline lookup yields CDR1 SGHVS and CDR2 FNYEAQ. The CDR3 sequence: CASSLRQYQETQYF. CDR3 nucleotide sequence: TGTGCCAGCAGCTTAAGACAGTACCAAGAGACCCAGTACTTC.

The chain joins TRBV7-2 to TRBJ2-7; 10 bases fit TRBD1. J gave up 5 bases and V 5 bases, and 6 bases lay outside the gene matches. Germline V gene sequence: CDR1 SGHTA, CDR2 FQGNSA. This CDR3 comprises 14 residues. The CDR3, as DNA: TGTGCCAGCAGCCCGGGACAGGGGATACACGAGCAGTACTTC. Protein sequence: CASSPGQGIHEQYF.

This clone was seen a single time. The chain uses TRBV28 and TRBJ2-7, with TRBD1 matching over 9 bases. The CDR3 is 15 amino acids. Germline V CDR1 and CDR2: MDHEN, SYDVKM. With 3 bases clipped from V and 4 bases from J, the junction kept 7 bases outside the gene matches. CDR3: CASSFPGTGRYEQYF. The CDR3, as DNA: TGTGCCAGCAGTTTTCCGGGGACAGGGAGGTACGAGCAGTACTTC.

CDR3 bases: TGTGCCAGCAGCTTACGTGGGAGCCACGCCGGGGAGCTGTTTTTT. Translating it yields CASSLRGSHAGELFF. The chain employs TRBV13 and TRBJ2-2, with D possibly being TRBD2 (5 bases). Deletions cut 2 bases from V and 6 bases from J, with 13 bases between. The V gene's germline CDR1 is PRHDT and CDR2 FYEKMQ (reference sequence). The CDR3 contains 15 residues.